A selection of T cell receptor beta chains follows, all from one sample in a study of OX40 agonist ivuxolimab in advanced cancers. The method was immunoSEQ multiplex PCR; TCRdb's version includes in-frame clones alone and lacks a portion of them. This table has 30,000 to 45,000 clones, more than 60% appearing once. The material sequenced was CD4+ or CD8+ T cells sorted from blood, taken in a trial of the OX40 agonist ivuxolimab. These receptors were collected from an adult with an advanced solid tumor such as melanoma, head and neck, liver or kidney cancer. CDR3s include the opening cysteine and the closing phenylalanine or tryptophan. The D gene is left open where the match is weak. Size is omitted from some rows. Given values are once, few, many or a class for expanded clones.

TGTGCCAGCAGTGAAGGGCAGGTCAATCAGCCCCAGCATTTT | CASSEGQVNQPQHF | NA | TRBV2 | medium-sized | TRBJ1-5
TGTGCCTGGAGTGTTCGTATTGGTCGACTCTCTAATGAGCAGTTCTTC | CAWSVRIGRLSNEQFF | NA | TRBV30 | NA | TRBJ2-1
TGTGCCAGCTCACCAACGAGGGCTGAAGCTTTCTTT | CASSPTRAEAFF | NA | TRBV18 | NA | TRBJ1-1
TGTGCCTGGAGTGTACTAGCAGGGTTGGACCCCACCTTC | CAWSVLAGLDPTF | NA | TRBV30 | NA | TRBJ1-2
TGCGCCAGCAGCCAAGATGGGGCAGATACGCAGTATTTT | CASSQDGADTQYF | NA | TRBV4-1 | few | TRBJ2-3
TGTGCCAGCAGCTTAAACCCCGGACAGGGGGCAAATGGCTACACCTTC | CASSLNPGQGANGYTF | TRBD1 | TRBV7-3 | NA | TRBJ1-2
TGTGCCAGCTCACCAACAGGCGGGGGGGCCTTATATGAGCAGTTCTTC | CASSPTGGGALYEQFF | TRBD2 | TRBV18 | NA | TRBJ2-1
TGTGCAAGTCGCTTAGAACCGGGAATTCTAGCGGGGGGGCGCCACAATGAGCAGTTCTTC | CASRLEPGILAGGRHNEQFF | NA | TRBV12-2 | NA | TRBJ2-1
TGTGCCTGGAGTGATAGCAATCAGCCCCAGCATTTT | CAWSDSNQPQHF | NA | TRBV30 | NA | TRBJ1-5
TGTGCCAGCAGTTACGAGTGGAGGAATGAAAAACTGTTTTTT | CASSYEWRNEKLFF | NA | TRBV6-5 | NA | TRBJ1-4
TGCGCCAGCAGTTCAGGACAGACCCAAGAGACCCAGTACTTC | CASSSGQTQETQYF | NA | TRBV5-1 | NA | TRBJ2-5
TGTGCCAGCAGCAGGGTCACCGGGGAGCTGTTTTTT | CASSRVTGELFF | NA | TRBV25-1 | NA | TRBJ2-2
TGCGCCAGCAGTGAGTCGATCAGAGGGACCTATAATTCACCCCTCCACTTT | CASSESIRGTYNSPLHF | NA | TRBV10-2 | NA | TRBJ1-6
TGTGCCAGCAGTGCGAGGGGAGAGCAGTTCTTC | CASSARGEQFF | NA | TRBV2 | NA | TRBJ2-1
TGTGCCAGCAGCTTAACGGGAGGGGCAGGAAACACCATATATTTT | CASSLTGGAGNTIYF | NA | TRBV7-9 | NA | TRBJ1-3
TGTGCCAGTAGTGCCTCGGGACTCCGGACGGCCACCGGGGAGCTGTTTTTT | CASSASGLRTATGELFF | NA | TRBV19 | NA | TRBJ2-2
TGTGCCAGCAGTTACTCTGGCGGTGGCACTGAAGCTTTCTTT | CASSYSGGGTEAFF | NA | TRBV6-5 | NA | TRBJ1-1
TGTGCCAGCATGGGGACGTGGATGGGACTAGCTTTTTACGAGCAGTACTTC | CASMGTWMGLAFYEQYF | TRBD2 | TRBV28 | NA | TRBJ2-7
TGTGCCAGCAGTCTTCTGGATAGCAATCAGCCCCAGCATTTT | CASSLLDSNQPQHF | NA | TRBV2 | NA | TRBJ1-5
TGTGCCAGCAGCGTACGGACAGGAGCCTACGAGCAGTACTTC | CASSVRTGAYEQYF | TRBD1 | TRBV5-4 | once | TRBJ2-7
TGTGCCAGCAGCTTGTTGGGACTAGCGGGCTACTACAATGAGCAGTTCTTC | CASSLLGLAGYYNEQFF | TRBD2 | TRBV7-8 | NA | TRBJ2-1
TGTGCCAGCATACAGGGGCTCGGTGGCTACACCTTC | CASIQGLGGYTF | TRBD1 | TRBV6-6 | once | TRBJ1-2
TGTGCCATCAGTGGAGGGAGGGGGTTGGACATTCAGTACTTC | CAISGGRGLDIQYF | NA | TRBV10-3 | NA | TRBJ2-4
TGTGCCAGCAGTGAATTCACTTACTCTGGAAACACCATATATTTT | CASSEFTYSGNTIYF | NA | TRBV6-1 | NA | TRBJ1-3
TGTGCCAGCAGTGAAGCGTTGGGACAGGGCGGAGGCATAGATACGCAGTATTTT | CASSEALGQGGGIDTQYF | TRBD1 | TRBV2 | NA | TRBJ2-3
TGCGCCAGCAGTAGGGGGGAGGGGCTGAGCACTGAAGCTTTCTTT | CASSRGEGLSTEAFF | NA | TRBV5-1 | NA | TRBJ1-1
TGTGCCAGCAGTTTCTCGGCAGGAAACACCATATATTTT | CASSFSAGNTIYF | NA | TRBV27 | NA | TRBJ1-3
TGCGCCAGCAGCCAAGATGCTTGGACTTTGACCTCTAATGAAAAACTGTTTTTT | CASSQDAWTLTSNEKLFF | NA | TRBV4-1 | NA | TRBJ1-4
TGTGCCAGCAGCTTACGCGGGACAAACCCTTACTATGGCTACACCTTC | CASSLRGTNPYYGYTF | NA | TRBV7-8 | few | TRBJ1-2
TGTGCCATCAGTGAGTCCTCGGACATCTTCTATGGCTACACCTTC | CAISESSDIFYGYTF | NA | TRBV10-3 | few | TRBJ1-2
TGTGCCAGCAGCTTAGCCGGCGGGGGGTTTAATGAAAAACTGTTTTTT | CASSLAGGGFNEKLFF | NA | TRBV7-3 | NA | TRBJ1-4
TGTGCCAGCAGTTTTACAGGGACCTACCTCTACAATGAGCAGTTCTTC | CASSFTGTYLYNEQFF | NA | TRBV28 | NA | TRBJ2-1
TGTGCCAGCAGTTTAGCAGGGGATGGTCAGCCCCAGCATTTT | CASSLAGDGQPQHF | NA | TRBV28 | NA | TRBJ1-5
TGCGCCAGCAGCCAAGATGGTCTTGAGACAGGAGGGGAGACCCAGTACTTC | CASSQDGLETGGETQYF | NA | TRBV4-1 | NA | TRBJ2-5
TGTGCCAGCAGCGTAGTATCCACTAGCACAGATACGCAGTATTTT | CASSVVSTSTDTQYF | NA | TRBV9 | NA | TRBJ2-3
TGCAGCGTGGGGGGACAGGGGATAACCTACGAGCAGTACTTC | CSVGGQGITYEQYF | TRBD1 | TRBV29-1 | NA | TRBJ2-7
TGTGCCAGCAGGAGGGGACAGGGACTGAACACTGAAGCTTTCTTT | CASRRGQGLNTEAFF | TRBD1 | TRBV6-6 | NA | TRBJ1-1
TGTGCCAGCAGCTTGGACCTAGGGACCGGGGAGCTGTTTTTT | CASSLDLGTGELFF | NA | TRBV7-2 | NA | TRBJ2-2
TGTGCCAGCAGCCGCGAGGAGGGGCGGACAGTAATGATCTATGGCTACACCTTC | CASSREEGRTVMIYGYTF | NA | TRBV5-5 | NA | TRBJ1-2
TGTGCCAGCAGCTTAGCAGGGAAGGGACTAGCGGGGAGGATCGACACCGGGGAGCTGTTTTTT | CASSLAGKGLAGRIDTGELFF | TRBD2 | TRBV7-8 | NA | TRBJ2-2
TGTGCCAGCAGTTTATTTGACACTTACAATGAGCAGTTCTTC | CASSLFDTYNEQFF | NA | TRBV28 | once | TRBJ2-1
TGTGCCAGCAGCTTAAGCGGGGGGGCCCAGGTGCCCAGCACAGATACGCAGTATTTT | CASSLSGGAQVPSTDTQYF | TRBD2 | TRBV7-3 | NA | TRBJ2-3
TGTGCCAGCAGCTTAGTGGGGGGGACTGAAAAACTGTTTTTT | CASSLVGGTEKLFF | NA | TRBV7-9 | NA | TRBJ1-4
TGTGCCAGCAGCCGACGGACAGGAGCCTACGAGCAGTACTTC | CASSRRTGAYEQYF | TRBD1 | TRBV28 | once | TRBJ2-7
TGTGCCAGTAGTATTATTCCGAGACAGGGGAATCAGCCCCAGCATTTT | CASSIIPRQGNQPQHF | TRBD1 | TRBV19 | NA | TRBJ1-5
TGTGCCAGCTCACGACTAGACTATAATTCACCCCTCCACTTT | CASSRLDYNSPLHF | NA | TRBV18 | few | TRBJ1-6
TGTGCCAGCAGCGGCCGACAGGGTTGGGACTATGGCTACACCTTC | CASSGRQGWDYGYTF | TRBD1 | TRBV9 | NA | TRBJ1-2
TGCGCCAGCAGCCAACGGCCAGGCCTCTCTGGGGCCAACGTCCTGACTTTC | CASSQRPGLSGANVLTF | NA | TRBV4-1 | NA | TRBJ2-6
TGTGCCAGCAGTTTCGGGGGGCTTAGGGCCTCTGGGGCCAACGTCCTGACTTTC | CASSFGGLRASGANVLTF | NA | TRBV27 | NA | TRBJ2-6
TGTGCCAGCAGTTACGGGTCGGGTAGGAATGAGCAGTTCTTC | CASSYGSGRNEQFF | NA | TRBV6-5 | medium-sized | TRBJ2-1
TGCGCCAGCAGCCAGGAGGACAGAACTTACTATGGCTACACCTTC | CASSQEDRTYYGYTF | NA | TRBV4-1 | NA | TRBJ1-2
TGTGCCACGACTACAGGGGGGTCAAATGAGCAGTTCTTC | CATTTGGSNEQFF | TRBD1 | TRBV6-5 | NA | TRBJ2-1
TGTGCCAGCAGTTTTCGTGGGGCCAACGTCCTGACTTTC | CASSFRGANVLTF | NA | TRBV27 | once | TRBJ2-6
TGTGCCAGCAGCGTTGGGCAAAATAATTCACCCCTCCACTTT | CASSVGQNNSPLHF | NA | TRBV9 | NA | TRBJ1-6
TGTGCCATCAGTGCATTCGGGGCGAATGAGCAGTTCTTC | CAISAFGANEQFF | NA | TRBV10-3 | NA | TRBJ2-1
TGTGCCAGCAGCACTCACGACAGGCCCAATCAGCCCCAGCATTTT | CASSTHDRPNQPQHF | NA | TRBV13 | NA | TRBJ1-5
TGTGCCAGCGGGACAGCGGTCGACTATGGCTACACCTTC | CASGTAVDYGYTF | TRBD1 | TRBV7-9 | few | TRBJ1-2
TGTGCCTGGAATAGAGGGGCCTATGTAGAGACCCAGTACTTC | CAWNRGAYVETQYF | NA | TRBV30 | NA | TRBJ2-5
TGTGCCAGCAGTTCCTGGGACAGGGTAGAGACTGAAGCTTTCTTT | CASSSWDRVETEAFF | TRBD1 | TRBV6-5 | NA | TRBJ1-1